These T cell receptor beta chains were read from a single sample in a study of T-cell reconstitution after alpha-beta-depleted transplantation in children. MiXCR, run by TCRdb on the PCR reads, gives a single entry per CDR3 protein. The sample shows hundreds of thousands of distinct CDR3 sequences, around 13% of them seen only once. The source material was PBMCs from the stem cell graft donor, sampled from the stem cell graft. These receptor sequences come from a human donor who donated a stem cell graft to a child with acute lymphoblastic leukemia. Each CDR3 is given with its conserved first and last residue. The order of the fields is CDR3 protein, J gene, V gene.

CDR3 protein: CASRGLPPEAFF
J gene: TRBJ1-1
V gene: TRBV19

CDR3 protein: CASSEPNLVRGSYEQYF
J gene: TRBJ2-7
V gene: TRBV25-1

CDR3 protein: CATRKSGEKNQPQHF
J gene: TRBJ1-5
V gene: TRBV24-1

CDR3 protein: CASSSPLGGEARNEQFF
J gene: TRBJ2-1
V gene: TRBV28

CDR3 protein: CASSLIVVGWEQFF
J gene: TRBJ2-1
V gene: TRBV13

CDR3 protein: CATSRDPTGGRWDTEAFF
J gene: TRBJ1-1
V gene: TRBV15

CDR3 protein: CASSPLAGIHNEQFF
J gene: TRBJ2-1
V gene: TRBV7-2

CDR3 protein: CASSTTSGGTDTQYF
J gene: TRBJ2-3
V gene: TRBV28

CDR3 protein: CSASGGGYSNQPQHF
J gene: TRBJ1-5
V gene: TRBV20-1

CDR3 protein: CSVEISATDTQYF
J gene: TRBJ2-3
V gene: TRBV29-1

CDR3 protein: CSARGSLDIQYF
J gene: TRBJ2-4
V gene: TRBV20-1

CDR3 protein: CATSTVQGYQYF
J gene: TRBJ2-5
V gene: TRBV15

CDR3 protein: CSVHDSISYEQYF
J gene: TRBJ2-7
V gene: TRBV29-1

CDR3 protein: CASSQGTDSPLHF
J gene: TRBJ1-6
V gene: TRBV4-2

CDR3 protein: CAHAINSNQPQHF
J gene: TRBJ1-5
V gene: TRBV10-3

CDR3 protein: CASSSYRGPGELFF
J gene: TRBJ2-2
V gene: TRBV28

CDR3 protein: CASQGTSGRSETQYF
J gene: TRBJ2-5
V gene: TRBV18

CDR3 protein: CASSIASRGRNIQYF
J gene: TRBJ2-4
V gene: TRBV19

CDR3 protein: CSARVLHREVGELFF
J gene: TRBJ2-2
V gene: TRBV20-1